The TCR beta chain under discussion was sequenced for a study of CD8 T cells in ankylosing spondylitis. Overall study results and limits: It was reported that disease-linked clones were significantly enriched in matched ankylosing spondylitis synovial fluid.

TCRdb independently ran MiXCR on the 5' RACE reads; one entry per CDR3 protein. The sample shows 300,000 to 350,000 distinct CDR3 sequences, around 15% of them seen only once. This clonotype occurred a few times. The antigen remains undetermined. The sequence was collected from a male donor with ankylosing spondylitis or in good health (not recorded which). Sample: blood, either unsorted or a sorted T cell fraction (not recorded which).

CDR3 in amino acids: CASSSDLPGQGANQPQHF. The CDR3 DNA sequence: TGTGCCAGCAGCTCCGATTTGCCAGGACAGGGGGCCAATCAGCCCCAGCATTTT. The chain carries TRBV3-1 and TRBJ1-5; 11 bases are shared with TRBD1. In germline, CDR1 is LGHDT, CDR2 YNNKEL (reference sequence). The CDR3 consists of 18 residues. Trimming took 5 bases from V and 3 from J; bases not matched to a gene: 12.